These T cell receptor beta chains were read from a single sample in a study of early stage breast cancer tumors. Libraries were prepared by immunoSEQ multiplex PCR; TCRdb keeps only in-frame clonotypes and omits some of them. The table has about 50,000 clones, roughly 84% seen once; the top ten hold around 1.3%. Sequenced material: blood. These receptors were taken from a person in their fifties or sixties with breast cancer. Both conserved end residues are part of each CDR3. Fields, in order: V gene, D gene, clone size, J gene, CDR3 protein, CDR3 DNA. D genes are given only for firm matches. Where a row states a size, it is once, few, many or the class of an expanded clone; other rows omit it.

V gene: TRBV5-1
D gene: NA
clone size: few
J gene: TRBJ1-2
CDR3 protein: CASSLRTDSNYGYTF
CDR3 DNA: TGCGCCAGCAGCCTAAGGACGGATTCTAACTATGGCTACACCTTC

V gene: TRBV5-6
D gene: NA
clone size: NA
J gene: TRBJ2-1
CDR3 protein: CASSLGTGSSYNEQFF
CDR3 DNA: TGTGCCAGCAGCTTGGGGACCGGGAGCTCCTACAATGAGCAGTTCTTC

V gene: TRBV30
D gene: TRBD1
clone size: NA
J gene: TRBJ2-7
CDR3 protein: CAWTRGSGTGRYF
CDR3 DNA: TGTGCCTGGACAAGGGGATCCGGGACAGGGCGGTACTTC

V gene: TRBV4-3
D gene: TRBD1
clone size: NA
J gene: TRBJ1-2
CDR3 protein: CASSQDWSGQGTNYGYTF
CDR3 DNA: TGCGCCAGCAGCCAAGATTGGTCAGGACAGGGTACTAACTATGGCTACACCTTC

V gene: TRBV19
D gene: NA
clone size: few
J gene: TRBJ1-2
CDR3 protein: CASSIAPSYPANYGYTF
CDR3 DNA: TGTGCCAGTAGTATAGCCCCCTCTTATCCTGCTAACTATGGCTACACCTTC

V gene: TRBV19
D gene: NA
clone size: NA
J gene: TRBJ1-4
CDR3 protein: CASSIVGRAQWGEKLFF
CDR3 DNA: TGTGCCAGTAGTATAGTAGGCAGGGCCCAGTGGGGTGAAAAACTGTTTTTT

V gene: TRBV7-2
D gene: NA
clone size: NA
J gene: TRBJ2-3
CDR3 protein: CASSFGARTDTQYF
CDR3 DNA: TGTGCCAGCAGCTTCGGGGCCCGCACAGATACGCAGTATTTT

V gene: TRBV5-4
D gene: NA
clone size: NA
J gene: TRBJ1-1
CDR3 protein: CASSPGGGNTEAFF
CDR3 DNA: TGTGCCAGCAGCCCGGGAGGGGGGAACACTGAAGCTTTCTTT

V gene: TRBV19
D gene: NA
clone size: NA
J gene: TRBJ1-3
CDR3 protein: CASSIVEAGGGSGNTIYF
CDR3 DNA: TGTGCCAGTAGTATAGTGGAGGCAGGCGGCGGCTCTGGAAACACCATATATTTT

V gene: TRBV10-3
D gene: TRBD1
clone size: NA
J gene: TRBJ2-3
CDR3 protein: CAISDSTGGGTDTQYF
CDR3 DNA: TGTGCCATCAGTGACTCGACAGGGGGAGGCACAGATACGCAGTATTTT

V gene: TRBV19
D gene: NA
clone size: NA
J gene: TRBJ1-2
CDR3 protein: CASSVDTRTRAGYTF
CDR3 DNA: TGTGCCAGTAGTGTGGACACCCGAACAAGAGCAGGCTACACCTTC

V gene: TRBV19
D gene: NA
clone size: NA
J gene: TRBJ2-3
CDR3 protein: CASSIEIPDTQYF
CDR3 DNA: TGTGCCAGTAGTATTGAGATCCCAGATACGCAGTATTTT

V gene: TRBV5-5
D gene: NA
clone size: NA
J gene: TRBJ1-5
CDR3 protein: CASSGGQVGQPQHF
CDR3 DNA: TGTGCCAGCAGCGGAGGGCAGGTTGGTCAGCCCCAGCATTTT

V gene: TRBV12-5
D gene: TRBD2
clone size: NA
J gene: TRBJ2-1
CDR3 protein: CASGLRLAGGNEQFF
CDR3 DNA: TGTGCTAGTGGTTTGAGGCTAGCGGGGGGCAATGAGCAGTTCTTC

V gene: TRBV10-1
D gene: TRBD2
clone size: NA
J gene: TRBJ2-3
CDR3 protein: CASSDTGSAGGTDTQYF
CDR3 DNA: TGCGCCAGCAGTGATACCGGCTCTGCGGGGGGCACAGATACGCAGTATTTT

V gene: TRBV2
D gene: NA
clone size: few
J gene: TRBJ1-1
CDR3 protein: CASSGGDTEAFF
CDR3 DNA: TGTGCCAGCAGTGGGGGGGACACTGAAGCTTTCTTT

V gene: TRBV5-6
D gene: TRBD1
clone size: NA
J gene: TRBJ1-2
CDR3 protein: CASSLWTGYGYTF
CDR3 DNA: TGTGCCAGCAGTTTGTGGACAGGGTATGGCTACACCTTC

V gene: TRBV9
D gene: NA
clone size: few
J gene: TRBJ1-6
CDR3 protein: CASSVSGGLFSALHF
CDR3 DNA: TGTGCCAGCAGCGTATCCGGGGGCCTATTCTCTGCCCTCCACTTT

V gene: TRBV19
D gene: NA
clone size: NA
J gene: TRBJ2-7
CDR3 protein: CASSIGGSGTYEQYF
CDR3 DNA: TGTGCCAGTAGTATAGGAGGCAGCGGAACCTACGAGCAGTACTTC

V gene: TRBV6-6
D gene: NA
clone size: NA
J gene: TRBJ2-2
CDR3 protein: CASTSGINTGELFF
CDR3 DNA: TGTGCCAGCACCTCCGGAATCAACACCGGGGAGCTGTTTTTT

V gene: TRBV7-2
D gene: TRBD2
clone size: NA
J gene: TRBJ2-1
CDR3 protein: CASSRMRGEGGNEQFF
CDR3 DNA: TGTGCCAGCAGCCGGATGAGAGGGGAGGGCGGCAATGAGCAGTTCTTC

V gene: TRBV10-1
D gene: NA
clone size: NA
J gene: TRBJ1-6
CDR3 protein: CASGESHSPLHF
CDR3 DNA: TGCGCCAGCGGAGAGAGTCATTCACCCCTCCACTTT

V gene: TRBV14
D gene: TRBD1
clone size: NA
J gene: TRBJ2-7
CDR3 protein: CASSTKTGQGSSYEQYF
CDR3 DNA: TGTGCCAGCAGCACGAAGACGGGACAGGGGAGCTCCTACGAGCAGTACTTC

V gene: TRBV5-1
D gene: TRBD2
clone size: NA
J gene: TRBJ2-1
CDR3 protein: CASRTPGTRDNEQFF
CDR3 DNA: TGCGCCAGCAGAACCCCCGGGACTAGAGATAATGAGCAGTTCTTC

V gene: TRBV20-1
D gene: NA
clone size: NA
J gene: TRBJ2-7
CDR3 protein: CSARPEYEQYF
CDR3 DNA: TGCAGTGCTAGGCCCGAGTACGAGCAGTACTTC

V gene: TRBV4-3
D gene: NA
clone size: NA
J gene: TRBJ2-7
CDR3 protein: CASSPGTASYEQYF
CDR3 DNA: TGCGCCAGCAGCCCCGGGACGGCCTCCTACGAGCAGTACTTC

V gene: TRBV18
D gene: NA
clone size: NA
J gene: TRBJ1-1
CDR3 protein: CASSPYMDTEAFF
CDR3 DNA: TGTGCCAGCTCACCATATATGGACACTGAAGCTTTCTTT

V gene: TRBV30
D gene: NA
clone size: NA
J gene: TRBJ1-2
CDR3 protein: CAWSVDGNYGYTF
CDR3 DNA: TGTGCCTGGAGTGTCGACGGAAACTATGGCTACACCTTC

V gene: TRBV9
D gene: NA
clone size: once
J gene: TRBJ2-2
CDR3 protein: CASKGPYTGELFF
CDR3 DNA: TGTGCCAGCAAGGGACCATACACCGGGGAGCTGTTTTTT

V gene: TRBV7-2
D gene: TRBD2
clone size: NA
J gene: TRBJ2-7
CDR3 protein: CASTVLAAPYEQYF
CDR3 DNA: TGTGCCAGTACAGTCCTAGCGGCCCCCTACGAGCAGTACTTC

V gene: TRBV2
D gene: NA
clone size: NA
J gene: TRBJ1-5
CDR3 protein: CASRGEYSNQPQHF
CDR3 DNA: TGTGCCAGCCGAGGGGAGTATAGCAATCAGCCCCAGCATTTT

V gene: TRBV5-6
D gene: NA
clone size: NA
J gene: TRBJ2-5
CDR3 protein: CASSLAITGKGETQYF
CDR3 DNA: TGTGCCAGCAGCTTGGCCATAACGGGGAAGGGAGAGACCCAGTACTTC

V gene: TRBV7-6
D gene: NA
clone size: NA
J gene: TRBJ2-7
CDR3 protein: CASSFKVGDYEQYF
CDR3 DNA: TGTGCCAGCAGCTTCAAAGTAGGGGACTACGAGCAGTACTTC

V gene: TRBV13
D gene: TRBD2
clone size: NA
J gene: TRBJ2-3
CDR3 protein: CASSSRLAGGLSYTDTQYF
CDR3 DNA: TGTGCCAGCAGCAGCCGACTAGCGGGGGGTCTTTCCTACACAGATACGCAGTATTTT

V gene: TRBV10-3
D gene: TRBD2
clone size: NA
J gene: TRBJ2-1
CDR3 protein: CAIRGGTSGGAAYEQFF
CDR3 DNA: TGTGCCATCAGAGGGGGGACTAGCGGGGGGGCCGCCTATGAGCAGTTCTTC

V gene: TRBV7-2
D gene: NA
clone size: NA
J gene: TRBJ2-5
CDR3 protein: CASSSERRAETQYF
CDR3 DNA: TGTGCCAGCAGCTCGGAAAGGCGGGCGGAGACCCAGTACTTC

V gene: TRBV6-6
D gene: NA
clone size: once
J gene: TRBJ2-3
CDR3 protein: CASRTFPSTDTQYF
CDR3 DNA: TGTGCCAGCCGGACTTTCCCAAGCACAGATACGCAGTATTTT

V gene: TRBV5-1
D gene: NA
clone size: once
J gene: TRBJ2-1
CDR3 protein: CASSLAPSGSSYNEQFF
CDR3 DNA: TGCGCCAGCAGCTTGGCCCCCAGCGGAAGCTCCTACAATGAGCAGTTCTTC

V gene: TRBV10-1
D gene: TRBD1
clone size: NA
J gene: TRBJ1-4
CDR3 protein: CASSRDRDEKLFF
CDR3 DNA: TGCGCCAGCAGCCGGGACAGGGATGAAAAACTGTTTTTT

V gene: TRBV21-1
D gene: NA
clone size: NA
J gene: TRBJ1-2
CDR3 protein: CASNPNRGKDYTF
CDR3 DNA: TGTGCCAGCAACCCGAACAGGGGTAAGGACTACACCTTC

V gene: TRBV6-5
D gene: NA
clone size: NA
J gene: TRBJ1-5
CDR3 protein: CASSPDSPSNQPQHF
CDR3 DNA: TGTGCCAGCAGTCCCGACAGCCCCAGCAATCAGCCCCAGCATTTT

V gene: TRBV6-5
D gene: NA
clone size: NA
J gene: TRBJ1-6
CDR3 protein: CASSYGPGHSPLHF
CDR3 DNA: TGTGCCAGCAGTTACGGGCCGGGACATTCACCCCTCCACTTT

V gene: TRBV9
D gene: NA
clone size: NA
J gene: TRBJ2-6
CDR3 protein: CASSVFEGSGANVLTF
CDR3 DNA: TGTGCCAGCAGCGTCTTTGAGGGGTCTGGGGCCAACGTCCTGACTTTC

V gene: TRBV18
D gene: NA
clone size: NA
J gene: TRBJ1-5
CDR3 protein: CASSPSAGGSNQPQHF
CDR3 DNA: TGTGCCAGCTCACCTTCTGCCGGGGGGAGCAATCAGCCCCAGCATTTT

V gene: TRBV9
D gene: NA
clone size: NA
J gene: TRBJ1-2
CDR3 protein: CASSSSVVRGGYTF
CDR3 DNA: TGTGCCAGCAGCTCCAGTGTTGTCCGGGGAGGCTACACCTTC

V gene: TRBV15
D gene: TRBD2
clone size: NA
J gene: TRBJ2-7
CDR3 protein: CATSVSGRAFSYEQYF
CDR3 DNA: TGTGCCACCAGCGTTAGCGGGAGGGCCTTCTCCTACGAGCAGTACTTC

V gene: TRBV23-1
D gene: TRBD1
clone size: NA
J gene: TRBJ2-7
CDR3 protein: CASSPWMAGQGPGEQYF
CDR3 DNA: TGCGCCAGCAGTCCGTGGATGGCGGGACAGGGGCCGGGGGAGCAGTACTTC

V gene: TRBV7-2
D gene: TRBD1
clone size: NA
J gene: TRBJ1-6
CDR3 protein: CASSFAGQANNSPLHF
CDR3 DNA: TGTGCCAGCAGCTTTGCTGGACAGGCTAATAATTCACCCCTCCACTTT

V gene: TRBV9
D gene: TRBD2
clone size: NA
J gene: TRBJ2-1
CDR3 protein: CASSVAGRPYNEQFF
CDR3 DNA: TGTGCCAGCAGCGTAGCCGGGAGGCCCTACAATGAGCAGTTCTTC

V gene: TRBV9
D gene: TRBD2
clone size: NA
J gene: TRBJ2-7
CDR3 protein: CASSVEGGPSSYEQYF
CDR3 DNA: TGTGCCAGCAGCGTAGAGGGAGGGCCGAGCTCCTACGAGCAGTACTTC

V gene: TRBV7-6
D gene: NA
clone size: NA
J gene: TRBJ2-7
CDR3 protein: CASSRIHGDTAYEQYF
CDR3 DNA: TGTGCCAGCAGCCGAATCCATGGGGATACCGCCTACGAGCAGTACTTC

V gene: TRBV18
D gene: NA
clone size: once
J gene: TRBJ2-7
CDR3 protein: CASSPPAGEAYEQYF
CDR3 DNA: TGTGCCAGCTCACCACCGGCAGGGGAGGCCTACGAGCAGTACTTC

V gene: TRBV11-3
D gene: NA
clone size: few
J gene: TRBJ2-3
CDR3 protein: CASSLGATADTQYF
CDR3 DNA: TGTGCCAGCAGCTTAGGGGCCACGGCAGATACGCAGTATTTT

V gene: TRBV4-1
D gene: NA
clone size: NA
J gene: TRBJ2-5
CDR3 protein: CASSLTRSGTVQETQYF
CDR3 DNA: TGCGCCAGCAGCCTAACAAGGAGCGGGACAGTTCAAGAGACCCAGTACTTC

V gene: TRBV28
D gene: TRBD1
clone size: NA
J gene: TRBJ2-1
CDR3 protein: CASSSPEWTGRNEQFF
CDR3 DNA: TGTGCCAGCAGTTCACCAGAATGGACAGGGCGCAATGAGCAGTTCTTC

V gene: TRBV9
D gene: NA
clone size: once
J gene: TRBJ1-4
CDR3 protein: CASSVDQGLPNEKLFF
CDR3 DNA: TGTGCCAGCAGCGTTGACCAGGGGCTGCCTAATGAAAAACTGTTTTTT

V gene: TRBV5-6
D gene: NA
clone size: NA
J gene: TRBJ2-7
CDR3 protein: CASSNDRHEQYF
CDR3 DNA: TGTGCCAGCAGCAATGACCGGCACGAGCAGTACTTC

V gene: TRBV7-2
D gene: TRBD2
clone size: NA
J gene: TRBJ2-5
CDR3 protein: CASSLLADYWGQETQYF
CDR3 DNA: TGTGCCAGCAGCTTACTAGCGGATTACTGGGGTCAAGAGACCCAGTACTTC

V gene: TRBV11-2
D gene: NA
clone size: NA
J gene: TRBJ1-1
CDR3 protein: CASSLQRGLGTEAFF
CDR3 DNA: TGTGCCAGCAGCTTACAGAGGGGCCTAGGAACTGAAGCTTTCTTT